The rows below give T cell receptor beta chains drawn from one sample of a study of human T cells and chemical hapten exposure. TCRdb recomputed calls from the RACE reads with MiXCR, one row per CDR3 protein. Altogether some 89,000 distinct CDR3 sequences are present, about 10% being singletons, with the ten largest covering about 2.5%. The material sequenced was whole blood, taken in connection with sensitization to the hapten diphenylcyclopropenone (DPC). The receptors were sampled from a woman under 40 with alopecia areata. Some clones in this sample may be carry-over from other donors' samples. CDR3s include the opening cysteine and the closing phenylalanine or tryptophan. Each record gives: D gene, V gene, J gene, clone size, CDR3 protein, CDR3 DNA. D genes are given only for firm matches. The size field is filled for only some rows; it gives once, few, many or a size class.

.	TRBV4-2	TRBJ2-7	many	CASSQHPSGASYEQYF	TGTGCCAGCAGCCAACACCCTTCAGGGGCTTCCTACGAGCAGTACTTC
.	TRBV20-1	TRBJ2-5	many	CSATKGIETQYF	TGCAGTGCCACCAAGGGAATTGAGACCCAGTACTTC
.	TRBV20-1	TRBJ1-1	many	CSARPDQRTEAFF	TGCAGTGCTAGACCTGACCAAAGGACTGAAGCTTTCTTT
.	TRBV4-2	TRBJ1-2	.	CASSQDGGHYGYTF	TGTGCCAGCAGCCAAGATGGAGGGCACTATGGCTACACCTTC
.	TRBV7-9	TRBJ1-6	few	CASSLAGGTYNSPLHF	TGTGCCAGCAGCTTAGCGGGGGGGACCTATAATTCACCCCTCCACTTT
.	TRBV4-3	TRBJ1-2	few	CASSQALLPPDGYTF	TGCGCCAGCAGCCAAGCTCTCCTTCCTCCAGATGGCTACACCTTC
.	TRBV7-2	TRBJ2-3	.	CASSLGQLGTDTQYF	TGTGCCAGCAGCTTAGGACAGTTGGGCACAGATACGCAGTATTTT
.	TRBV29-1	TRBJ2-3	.	CSVEGGSGTDTQYF	TGCAGCGTTGAAGGGGGCTCCGGCACAGATACGCAGTATTTT
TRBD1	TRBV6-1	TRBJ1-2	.	CASRKGQNYGYTF	TGTGCCAGCAGAAAGGGACAGAACTATGGCTACACCTTC
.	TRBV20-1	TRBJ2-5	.	CSARSGGETQYF	TGCAGTGCTAGGTCCGGTGGAGAGACCCAGTACTTC
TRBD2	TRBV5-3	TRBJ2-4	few	CARSLRTSGRPKNIQYF	TGTGCCAGAAGCCTGAGGACTAGCGGGAGACCCAAAAACATTCAGTACTTC
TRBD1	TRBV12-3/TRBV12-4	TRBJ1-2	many	CASSLRDRANYGYTF	TGTGCCAGCAGCCTCCGGGACAGGGCCAACTATGGCTACACCTTC
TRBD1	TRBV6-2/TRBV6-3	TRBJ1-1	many	CASSWDRGTEAFF	TGTGCCAGCAGTTGGGACAGGGGTACTGAAGCTTTCTTT
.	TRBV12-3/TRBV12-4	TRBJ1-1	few	CASSAQMMNTEAFF	TGTGCCAGCAGTGCCCAGATGATGAACACTGAAGCTTTCTTT
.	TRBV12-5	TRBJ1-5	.	CASGLTEGGQPQHF	TGTGCTAGTGGTTTGACCGAGGGGGGTCAGCCCCAGCATTTT
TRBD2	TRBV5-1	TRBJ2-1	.	CASSLAILAGGGDIYNEQFF	TGCGCCAGCAGCTTGGCCATTTTAGCGGGAGGCGGCGATATATACAATGAGCAGTTCTTC
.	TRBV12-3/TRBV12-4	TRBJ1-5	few	CASTKDSNQPQHF	TGTGCCAGCACCAAGGATAGCAATCAGCCCCAGCATTTT
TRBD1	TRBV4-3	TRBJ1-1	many	CASSHGGRDRVNTEAFF	TGCGCCAGCAGCCACGGTGGGCGAGACAGGGTGAACACTGAAGCTTTCTTT
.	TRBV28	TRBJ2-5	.	CASTDPRETQYF	TGTGCCAGCACCGACCCGAGGGAGACCCAGTACTTC
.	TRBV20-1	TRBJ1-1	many	CSALQGSGNTEAFF	TGCAGTGCTCTTCAGGGGTCGGGGAACACTGAAGCTTTCTTT
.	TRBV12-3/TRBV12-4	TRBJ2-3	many	CASSLNQRTDTQYF	TGTGCCAGCAGTTTAAACCAGCGCACAGATACGCAGTATTTT
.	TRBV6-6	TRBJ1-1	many	CASSWSGGTEAFF	TGTGCCAGCAGTTGGTCGGGTGGTACTGAAGCTTTCTTT
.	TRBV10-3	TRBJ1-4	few	CAIGQGLSTNEKLFF	TGTGCCATCGGGCAGGGGTTATCAACTAATGAAAAACTGTTTTTT
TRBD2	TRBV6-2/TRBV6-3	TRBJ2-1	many	CASSYYSSGSNEQFF	TGTGCCAGCAGTTACTATTCTAGCGGCTCCAATGAGCAGTTCTTC
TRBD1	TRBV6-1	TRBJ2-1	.	CASSDWTGGKNEQFF	TGTGCCAGCAGTGATTGGACAGGGGGCAAGAATGAGCAGTTCTTC
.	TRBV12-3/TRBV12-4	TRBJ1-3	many	CASSISSSGNTIYF	TGTGCCAGCAGCATCTCCAGCTCTGGAAACACCATATATTTT
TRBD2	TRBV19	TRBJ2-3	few	CASSPTSGVGDTQYF	TGTGCCAGTAGTCCCACTAGCGGGGTAGGAGATACGCAGTATTTT
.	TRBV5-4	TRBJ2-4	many	CASSLGGLGSKNIQYF	TGTGCCAGCAGCTTGGGGGGACTCGGCTCCAAAAACATTCAGTACTTC
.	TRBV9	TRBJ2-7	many	CASSNNPGAPLYEQYF	TGTGCCAGCAGCAACAACCCGGGGGCCCCACTTTACGAGCAGTACTTC
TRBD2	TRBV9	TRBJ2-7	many	CASSPSGRKSEQYF	TGTGCCAGCAGTCCTAGCGGGAGAAAGTCCGAGCAGTACTTC
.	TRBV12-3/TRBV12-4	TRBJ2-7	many	CASSSLDITEQYF	TGTGCCAGCAGTTCCCTGGACATAACCGAGCAGTACTTC
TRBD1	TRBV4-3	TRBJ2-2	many	CASSYRQGGGELFF	TGCGCCAGCAGCTACCGACAGGGCGGCGGGGAGCTGTTTTTT
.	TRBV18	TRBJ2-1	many	CASSPPSTRYNEQFF	TGTGCCAGCTCACCACCGAGTACTCGATACAATGAGCAGTTCTTC
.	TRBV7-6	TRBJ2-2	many	CASSLGTGELFF	TGTGCCAGCAGCTTAGGCACCGGGGAGCTGTTTTTT
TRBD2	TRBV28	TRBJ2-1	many	CASSQPKGLAGGTYNEQFF	TGTGCCAGCAGCCAGCCGAAAGGACTAGCGGGAGGGACGTACAATGAGCAGTTCTTC
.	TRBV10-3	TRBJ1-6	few	CAIRPSIGDSPLHF	TGTGCCATCAGGCCGTCGATTGGTGATTCACCCCTCCACTTT
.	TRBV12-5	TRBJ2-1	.	CASGLETTTDEQFF	TGTGCTAGTGGTTTGGAGACAACCACCGATGAGCAGTTCTTC
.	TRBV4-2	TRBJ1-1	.	CASSHINRLNTEAFF	TGTGCCAGCAGCCATATAAACAGGCTGAACACTGAAGCTTTCTTT
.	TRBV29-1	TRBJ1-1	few	CSVDRDGRVEAFF	TGCAGCGTTGATCGGGACGGACGGGTCGAGGCTTTCTTT
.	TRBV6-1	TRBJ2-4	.	CASSEQGTAQGIQYF	TGTGCCAGCAGTGAACAGGGGACCGCTCAGGGCATTCAGTACTTC
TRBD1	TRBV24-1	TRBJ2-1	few	CATSDPSGQGLSGTYNEQFF	TGTGCCACCAGTGATCCCTCGGGACAGGGACTATCAGGGACCTACAATGAGCAGTTCTTC
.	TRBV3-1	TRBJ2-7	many	CASSQYDEQYF	TGTGCCAGCAGCCAATATGACGAGCAGTACTTC
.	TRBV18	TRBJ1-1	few	CASSPRTDNTEAFF	TGTGCCAGCTCACCCCGGACAGACAACACTGAAGCTTTCTTT
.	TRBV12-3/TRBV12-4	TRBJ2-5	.	CASSFGLRQETQYF	TGTGCCAGCAGTTTTGGATTGCGCCAAGAGACCCAGTACTTC
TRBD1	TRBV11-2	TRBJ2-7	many	CATWDRGKSEQYF	TGTGCCACTTGGGACAGGGGGAAAAGCGAGCAGTACTTC
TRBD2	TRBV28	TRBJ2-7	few	CASIGTNYEQYF	TGTGCCAGCATAGGGACTAATTACGAGCAGTACTTC